These T cell receptor beta chains were read from a single sample in a study of blood T cell repertoires in COVID-19. Clones were sequenced by immunoSEQ multiplex PCR, and TCRdb holds only the in-frame ones, with some missing. In the table there are about 97,000 clones, around 90% of which are singletons. The sample comprised peripheral blood. The receptors were sampled from a man over 45 with active or convalescent COVID-19. Each CDR3 is given with its conserved first and last residue. The D gene is left open where the match is weak. Clone size is given for some rows only: seen once, a few or many times, or a class if the clone is expanded.

j_gene | d_gene | abundance | v_gene | CDR3nt | CDR3aa
TRBJ2-5 | TRBD2 | NA | TRBV5-1 | TGCGCCAGCAGCTTGCAGCGGGGGGGAAGGGAGACCCAGTACTTC | CASSLQRGGRETQYF
TRBJ1-5 | TRBD1 | NA | TRBV11-3 | TGTGCCAGCAGCCAGGGGGCGGGTCAGCCCCAGCATTTT | CASSQGAGQPQHF
TRBJ2-1 | NA | NA | TRBV2 | TGTGCCACGGGTCTTTACAATGAGCAGTTCTTC | CATGLYNEQFF
TRBJ2-1 | NA | NA | TRBV5-5 | TGTGCCAGCAGCTCCACGACACTGACCTACAATGAGCAGTTCTTC | CASSSTTLTYNEQFF
TRBJ2-3 | TRBD1 | NA | TRBV2 | TGTGCCAGCAGTGTAGGGACAGGGGGTTTAGGAGATACGCAGTATTTT | CASSVGTGGLGDTQYF
TRBJ2-1 | TRBD1 | NA | TRBV11-2 | TGTGCCAGCAGCCCGCGACAGGGGACCTACAATGAGCAGTTCTTC | CASSPRQGTYNEQFF
TRBJ1-3 | TRBD1 | NA | TRBV5-1 | TGCGCCAGCAGCTTGGCGGGACAGCAATCTGGAAACACCATATATTTT | CASSLAGQQSGNTIYF
TRBJ2-1 | TRBD2 | NA | TRBV14 | TGTGCCAGCAGCTCGGGACTAGCGGTGTTGAGCTCCTACAATGAGCAGTTCTTC | CASSSGLAVLSSYNEQFF
TRBJ2-2 | NA | once | TRBV6-2/TRBV6-3 | TGTGCCAGCAGCCTCTCGGCCGGGGAGCTGTTTTTT | CASSLSAGELFF
TRBJ1-5 | NA | NA | TRBV19 | TGTGCCAGTAGTATAGTACGGGGGGGCTCCACTAACAATCAGCCCCAGCATTTT | CASSIVRGGSTNNQPQHF